Below, one TCR beta chain is given with its context. The sample belongs to a study of cytomegalovirus exposure and HLA in healthy donors. Study context: The same platform used for the roughly 650 first-cohort repertoires was also used for the roughly 130 validation repertoires, as a later analysis reported.

The protocol was immunoSEQ multiplex PCR, while the TCRdb copy is restricted to in-frame clones and leaves out a portion. The sample has 200,000 to 250,000 clones, around four fifths seen once; the top ten hold 4.5% to 6%. The V gene's germline CDR1 is SGHNT and CDR2 YYREEE (reference sequence). Trimming removed 3 bases from V and 4 bases from J; junction bases left unmatched: 9. The CDR3 length is 15 residues. The TCR sequence derives from a woman younger than 30 in good health and CMV-seronegative. V and J are TRBV5-4 and TRBJ1-2, with 7 bases fitting TRBD1. Material: PBMCs. The CDR3 DNA reads as TGTGCCAGCAGCTCTTACGACAGGGCGCTCTATGGCTACACCTTC. It codes for CASSSYDRALYGYTF.